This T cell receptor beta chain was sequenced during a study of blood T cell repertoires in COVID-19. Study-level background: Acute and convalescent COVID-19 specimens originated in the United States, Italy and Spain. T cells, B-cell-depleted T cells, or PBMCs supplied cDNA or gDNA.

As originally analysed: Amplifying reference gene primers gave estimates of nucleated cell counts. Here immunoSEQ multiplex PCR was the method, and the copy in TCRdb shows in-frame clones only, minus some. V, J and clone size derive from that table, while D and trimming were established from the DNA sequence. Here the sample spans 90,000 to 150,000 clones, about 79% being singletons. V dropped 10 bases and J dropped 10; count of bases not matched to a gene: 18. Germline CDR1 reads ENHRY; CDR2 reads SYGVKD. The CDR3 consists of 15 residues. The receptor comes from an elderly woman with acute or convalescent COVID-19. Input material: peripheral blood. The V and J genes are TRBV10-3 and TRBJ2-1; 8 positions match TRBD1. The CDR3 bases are TGTGCCAGCAGACAGGGGACGGGTTTGTCTGGGGAGCAGTTCTTC. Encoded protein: CASRQGTGLSGEQFF.